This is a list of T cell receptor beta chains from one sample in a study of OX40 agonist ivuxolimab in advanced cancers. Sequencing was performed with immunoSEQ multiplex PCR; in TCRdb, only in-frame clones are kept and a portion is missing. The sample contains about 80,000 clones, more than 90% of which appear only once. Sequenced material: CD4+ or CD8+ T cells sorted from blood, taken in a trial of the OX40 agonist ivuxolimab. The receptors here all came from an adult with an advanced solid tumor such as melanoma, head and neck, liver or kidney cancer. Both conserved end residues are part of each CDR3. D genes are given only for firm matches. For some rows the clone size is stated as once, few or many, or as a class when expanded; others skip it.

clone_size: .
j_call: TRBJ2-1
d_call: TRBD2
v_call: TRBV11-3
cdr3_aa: CASSPQYGTSYFF
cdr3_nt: TGTGCCAGCAGCCCTCAATACGGGACTAGTTACTTCTTC

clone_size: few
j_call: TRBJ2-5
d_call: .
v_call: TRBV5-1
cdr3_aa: CASSLGSSQETQYF
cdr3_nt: TGCGCCAGCAGCTTAGGCAGCAGCCAAGAGACCCAGTACTTC

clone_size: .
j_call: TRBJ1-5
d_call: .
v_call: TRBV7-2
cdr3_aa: CASSLRAGDQQLHF
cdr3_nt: TGTGCCAGCAGCTTAAGGGCAGGGGATCAGCAGTTGCATTTT

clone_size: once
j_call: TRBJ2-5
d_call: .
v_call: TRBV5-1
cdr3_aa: CASRPLLRAYQETQYF
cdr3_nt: TGCGCCAGCAGACCCCTCCTCCGGGCCTACCAAGAGACCCAGTACTTC

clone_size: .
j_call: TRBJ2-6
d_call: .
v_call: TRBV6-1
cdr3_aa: CASSEQWGGGANVLTF
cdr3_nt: TGTGCCAGCAGTGAACAATGGGGCGGTGGGGCCAACGTCCTGACTTTC

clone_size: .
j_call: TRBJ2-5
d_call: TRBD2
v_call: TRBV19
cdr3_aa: CASSNLAGDGETQYF
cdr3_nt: TGTGCCAGTAGTAACCTAGCGGGAGACGGGGAGACCCAGTACTTC

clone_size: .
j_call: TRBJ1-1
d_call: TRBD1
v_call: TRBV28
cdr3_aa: CASSPPGSMDRGAAFF
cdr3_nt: TGTGCCAGCAGCCCCCCAGGGTCCATGGACAGGGGTGCAGCTTTCTTT

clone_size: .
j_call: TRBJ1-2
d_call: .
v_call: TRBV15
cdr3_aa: CATSRDQFSYGYTF
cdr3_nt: TGTGCCACCAGCAGAGATCAGTTCAGCTATGGCTACACCTTC

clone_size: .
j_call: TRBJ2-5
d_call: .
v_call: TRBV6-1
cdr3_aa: CASSEALPPPRGTQYF
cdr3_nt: TGTGCCAGCAGTGAAGCGCTTCCACCCCCCAGAGGGACCCAGTACTTC

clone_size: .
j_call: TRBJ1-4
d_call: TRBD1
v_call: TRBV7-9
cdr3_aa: CASSSGQGRREKLFF
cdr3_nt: TGTGCCAGCAGCTCGGGACAGGGTCGGCGGGAAAAACTGTTTTTT

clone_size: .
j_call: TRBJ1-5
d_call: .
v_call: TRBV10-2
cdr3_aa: CASSEPGTNQPQHF
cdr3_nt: TGCGCCAGCAGTGAACCAGGGACTAATCAGCCCCAGCATTTT

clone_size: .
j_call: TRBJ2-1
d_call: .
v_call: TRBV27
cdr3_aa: CASSMGRNEQFF
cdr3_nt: TGTGCCAGCAGTATGGGGCGGAATGAGCAGTTCTTC

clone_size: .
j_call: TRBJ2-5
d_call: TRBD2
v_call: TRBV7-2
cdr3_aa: CASSLNGGGRTSKETQYF
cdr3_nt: TGTGCCAGCAGCTTAAACGGGGGGGGCCGGACGAGTAAAGAGACCCAGTACTTC